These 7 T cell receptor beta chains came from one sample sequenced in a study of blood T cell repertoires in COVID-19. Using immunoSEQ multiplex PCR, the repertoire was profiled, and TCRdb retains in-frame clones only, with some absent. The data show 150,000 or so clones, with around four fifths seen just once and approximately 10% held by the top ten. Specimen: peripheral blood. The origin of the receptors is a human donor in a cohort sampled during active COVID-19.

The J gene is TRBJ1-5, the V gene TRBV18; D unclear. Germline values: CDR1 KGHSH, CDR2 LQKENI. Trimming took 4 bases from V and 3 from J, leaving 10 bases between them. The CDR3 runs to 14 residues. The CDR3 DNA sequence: TGTGCCAGCTCACTCACAGTAAACAATCAGCCCCAGCATTTT. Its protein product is CASSLTVNNQPQHF.

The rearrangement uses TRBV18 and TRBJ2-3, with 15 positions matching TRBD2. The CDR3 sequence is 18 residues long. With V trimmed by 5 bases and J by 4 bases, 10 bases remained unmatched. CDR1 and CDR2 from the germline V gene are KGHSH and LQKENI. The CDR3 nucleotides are TGTGCCAGCTCATATACATCCGGGACTAGCGGGAGGTCAGATACGCAGTATTTT. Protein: CASSYTSGTSGRSDTQYF.

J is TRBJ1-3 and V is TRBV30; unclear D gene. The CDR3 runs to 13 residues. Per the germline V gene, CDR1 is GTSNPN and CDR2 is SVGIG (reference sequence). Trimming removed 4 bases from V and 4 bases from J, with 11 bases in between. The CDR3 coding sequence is TGTGCCTGGATTTGGGAGTACGGAAACACCATATATTTT. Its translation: CAWIWEYGNTIYF.

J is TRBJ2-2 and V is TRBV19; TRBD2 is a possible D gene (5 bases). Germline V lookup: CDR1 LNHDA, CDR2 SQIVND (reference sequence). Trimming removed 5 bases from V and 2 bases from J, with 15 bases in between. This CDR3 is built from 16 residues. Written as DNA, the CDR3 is TGTGCCAGTAGTGTATTGACTAACTCCAACACCGGGGAGCTGTTTTTT. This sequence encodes CASSVLTNSNTGELFF.

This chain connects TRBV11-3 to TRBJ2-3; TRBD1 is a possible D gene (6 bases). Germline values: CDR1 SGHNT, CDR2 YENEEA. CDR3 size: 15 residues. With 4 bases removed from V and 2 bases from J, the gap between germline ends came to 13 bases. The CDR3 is CASSSGDIHTDTQYF. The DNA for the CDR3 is TGTGCCAGCAGCTCCGGGGACATCCACACAGATACGCAGTATTTT.

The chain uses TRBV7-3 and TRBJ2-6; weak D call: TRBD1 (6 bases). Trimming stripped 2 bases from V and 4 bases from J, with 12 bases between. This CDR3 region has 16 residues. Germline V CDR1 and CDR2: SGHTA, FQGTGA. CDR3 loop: CASSLQGLMGANVLTF. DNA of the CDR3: TGTGCCAGCAGCTTACAGGGGCTCATGGGGGCCAACGTCCTGACTTTC.

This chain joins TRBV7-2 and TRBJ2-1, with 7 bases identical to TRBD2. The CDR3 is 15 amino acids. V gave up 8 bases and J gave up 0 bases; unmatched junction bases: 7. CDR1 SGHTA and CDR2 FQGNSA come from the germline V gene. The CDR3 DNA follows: TGTGCCAGCCGTCTAGCGGCAAACTCCTACAATGAGCAGTTCTTC. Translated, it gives CASRLAANSYNEQFF.